This T cell receptor (beta chain) was identified in a study of blood T cell repertoires in COVID-19. The overall study: Sites across the United States, Italy and Spain contributed samples from acute and convalescent COVID-19. PBMCs, B-cell-depleted T cells, or T cells provided the cDNA or gDNA that made up the material.

Germline V gene lookup returns CDR1 LGHDT and CDR2 YNNKEL (reference sequence). The CDR3 sequence is 13 residues long. Trimming shortened V by 4 bases and J by 3 bases, and 9 bases separated the two germline ends. Study processing details: From reference gene primer amplification, estimates of nucleated cell counts were derived. Clones were sequenced by immunoSEQ multiplex PCR, and TCRdb holds only the in-frame ones, with some missing. V, J and clone size reflect that table, while D and trimming were determined from the DNA. Of approximately 70,000 clones listed, roughly three quarters are singletons.

Sequencing used peripheral blood. The TCR comes from a woman aged 45 to 65 with acute or convalescent COVID-19. The rearrangement joins TRBV3-1 (or the pseudogene TRBV3-2) to TRBJ1-1; D is ambiguous. CDR3 in DNA: TGTGCCAGCAGCCTATTACGGGACACTGAAGCTTTCTTT. Residues: CASSLLRDTEAFF.